This T cell receptor beta chain is from a study of patients and donors after allogeneic stem cell transplantation. TCRdb processed the RT-PCR reads anew with MiXCR; each CDR3 protein has one entry. Of about 400,000 distinct CDR3 sequences listed, approximately 16% are singletons. The CDR3 extends over 10 amino acids. Between the trimmed V and J ends, which lost 3 bases and 9 bases, there was a span of 3 bases. This clonotype has a count of ten or more. Material: blood, either unsorted or a sorted T cell fraction (not recorded which). The chain uses TRBV12-3 or TRBV12-4 and TRBJ2-1; unclear D gene. This TCR was sampled from a human donor who was either an allogeneic HSCT recipient or a stem cell or donor lymphocyte infusion donor (not recorded which). It is not recorded whose cells these are; they may come from a transplant donor. CDR3 bases: TGTGCCAGCAGTTTGGGTGAGCAGTTCTTC. This codes for CASSLGEQFF.